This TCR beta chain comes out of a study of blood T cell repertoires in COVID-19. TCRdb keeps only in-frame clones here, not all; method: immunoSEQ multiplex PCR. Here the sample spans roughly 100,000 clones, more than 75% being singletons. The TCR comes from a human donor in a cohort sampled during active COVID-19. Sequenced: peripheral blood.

The CDR3 reads CASSPTQGAIYEQYF. The CDR3 region has the DNA TGTGCCAGCTCACCAACACAGGGGGCTATCTACGAGCAGTACTTC. The chain is built from TRBV18 and TRBJ2-7, with 9 bases matching TRBD1. After removal of 2 bases from V and 3 bases from J, the junction contained 5 bases not matched to a gene. The germline gives CDR1 KGHSH, CDR2 LQKENI. CDR3 length: 15 amino acids. The full variable domain, with the rest looked up from reference TRBV18 and TRBJ2-7, is NAGVMQNPRHLVRRRGQEARLRCSPMKGHSHVYWYRQLPEEGLKFMVYLQKENIIDESGMPKERFSAEFPKEGPSILRIQQVVRGDSAAYFCASSPTQGAIYEQYFGPGTRLTVT.